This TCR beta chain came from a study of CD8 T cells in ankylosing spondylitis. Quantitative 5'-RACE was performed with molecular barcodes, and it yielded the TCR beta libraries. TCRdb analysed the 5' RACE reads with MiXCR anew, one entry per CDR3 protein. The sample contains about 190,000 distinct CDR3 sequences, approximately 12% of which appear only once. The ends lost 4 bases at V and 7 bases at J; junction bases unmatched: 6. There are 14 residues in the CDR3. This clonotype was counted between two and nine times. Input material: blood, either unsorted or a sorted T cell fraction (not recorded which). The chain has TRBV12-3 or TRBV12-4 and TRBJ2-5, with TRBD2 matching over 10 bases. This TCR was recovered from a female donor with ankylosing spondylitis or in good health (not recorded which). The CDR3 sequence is CASSSSGSGGTQYF. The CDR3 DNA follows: TGTGCCAGCAGTTCTAGCGGGAGTGGAGGGACCCAGTACTTC.